A selection of T cell receptor beta chains follows, all from one sample in a study of siplizumab effects on memory and regulatory T cells. The method was immunoSEQ multiplex PCR; TCRdb's version includes in-frame clones alone and lacks a portion of them. The sample contains about 98,000 clones, about 94% of which appear only once. Material for sequencing was CD4+ T cells sorted from blood. The receptors derive from a human donor in good health. Both conserved end residues are part of each CDR3.

v_gene,j_gene,CDR3aa
TRBV7-9,TRBJ1-2,CASSLHSAGGADYGYTF
TRBV9,TRBJ1-2,CASSVATGRGWGYTF
TRBV5-1,TRBJ2-7,CASSKLTGGGNYEQYF
TRBV4-1,TRBJ1-3,CASSQPQGRNTIYF
TRBV25-1,TRBJ1-5,CASSDLEGGNQPQHF
TRBV30,TRBJ2-7,CASGRYYEQYF
TRBV11-1,TRBJ2-4,CASSLRTYIPPSKNIQYF
TRBV10-3,TRBJ2-7,CAISNSTYEQYF
TRBV5-8,TRBJ2-3,CASSVSGSSGTQYF
TRBV11-2,TRBJ2-1,CASSSRGTYNEQFF
TRBV15,TRBJ2-7,CATSRIRLAGVEQYF
TRBV19,TRBJ1-2,CASKPTGTNYGYTF
TRBV27,TRBJ1-3,CASSLWFGGRKGNTIYF
TRBV18,TRBJ2-7,CASSPGSSVDEQYF